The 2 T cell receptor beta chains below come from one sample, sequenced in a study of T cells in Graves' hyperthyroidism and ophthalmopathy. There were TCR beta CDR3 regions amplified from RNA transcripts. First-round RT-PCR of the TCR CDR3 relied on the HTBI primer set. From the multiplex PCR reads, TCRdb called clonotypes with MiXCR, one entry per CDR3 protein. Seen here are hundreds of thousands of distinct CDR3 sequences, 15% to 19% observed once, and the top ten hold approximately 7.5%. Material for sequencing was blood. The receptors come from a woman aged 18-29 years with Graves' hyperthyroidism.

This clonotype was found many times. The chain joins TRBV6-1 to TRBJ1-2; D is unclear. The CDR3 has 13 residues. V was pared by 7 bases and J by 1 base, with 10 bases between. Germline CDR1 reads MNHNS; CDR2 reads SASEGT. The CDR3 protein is CASIPPLNYGYTF. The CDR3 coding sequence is TGTGCCAGCATTCCCCCCCTTAACTATGGCTACACCTTC.

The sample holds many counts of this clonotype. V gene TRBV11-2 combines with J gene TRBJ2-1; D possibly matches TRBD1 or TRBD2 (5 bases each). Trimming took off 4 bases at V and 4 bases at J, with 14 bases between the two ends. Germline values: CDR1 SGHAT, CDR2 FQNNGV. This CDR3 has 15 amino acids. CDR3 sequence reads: CASSSPGPMYNEQFF. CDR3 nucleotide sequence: TGTGCCAGCAGCTCCCCGGGACCTATGTACAATGAGCAGTTCTTC.